A single sample is the source of the 17 T cell receptor beta chains below, sequenced in a study of T cell responses to AZD1222 COVID-19 vaccine. The protocol was immunoSEQ multiplex PCR, while the TCRdb copy is restricted to in-frame clones and leaves out a portion. The data contain around 100,000 clones, 92% of them singletons. This material consisted of peripheral blood, taken on day 0 of AZD1222 vaccination. These receptors all stem from an adult in good health.

The CDR3 is CASSFRASFPTYNEQFF. The CDR3 region has the DNA TGTGCCAGCAGCTTCCGGGCTAGTTTCCCCACTTACAATGAGCAGTTCTTC. This chain uses TRBV11-2 with TRBJ2-1; no clear D. CDR3 size: 17 residues. V gave up 3 bases and J gave up 4 bases, with 19 bases separating them. Per the germline V gene, CDR1 is SGHAT and CDR2 is FQNNGV.

V and J are TRBV10-1 and TRBJ1-2; D remains ambiguous. This CDR3 spans 15 amino acids. V shed 0 bases and J shed 7 bases, with 15 bases lying between them. The germline V gene has CDR1 WNHNN and CDR2 SYGVQD (reference sequence). The CDR3 nucleotides are TGCGCCAGCAGTGAGTCGACTCAAGGATTGAGTGGCTACACCTTC. It yields the protein CASSESTQGLSGYTF.

The rearrangement uses TRBV11-2 and TRBJ2-5; possibly TRBD1 for D (7 bases). This CDR3 has 16 amino acids. From germline, CDR1 is SGHAT and CDR2 FQNNGV. With 4 bases removed from V and 5 bases from J, the gap between germline ends came to 20 bases. The CDR3 spells CASSSYVTGAGETQYF. In DNA form, the CDR3 reads TGTGCCAGCAGCTCATACGTAACAGGGGCGGGGGAGACCCAGTACTTC.

The rearrangement joins TRBV2 to TRBJ1-5, with a possible D match to TRBD1 (6 bases). With 6 bases removed from V and 2 bases from J, the gap between germline ends came to 11 bases. This CDR3 contains 14 residues. Germline V lookup: CDR1 SNHLY, CDR2 FYNNEI. The CDR3 region has the DNA TGTGCCAGCAGCGGTTCAGGGGGCAATCAGCCCCAGCATTTT. Its translation: CASSGSGGNQPQHF.

V gene TRBV24-1 combines with J gene TRBJ2-3; no reliable D call. V was clipped by 9 bases and J by 4 bases, with 13 bases between them. The CDR3 is 13 amino acids. Looked up from germline, CDR1 is KGHDR and CDR2 is SFDVKD. CDR3 sequence reads: CATSAKVPDTQYF. The CDR3 DNA sequence: TGTGCCACCTCGGCGAAGGTACCAGATACGCAGTATTTT.

The chain recombines TRBV30 with TRBJ2-1; no firm D call. This CDR3 comprises 16 residues. Deletions cut 1 base from V and 5 bases from J, with 18 bases between. Germline-derived CDR1 and CDR2 are GTSNPN and SVGIG (reference sequence). The CDR3 bases are TGTGCCTGGAGTGAGAGTAAGGTCTGGATGGACAATGAGCAGTTCTTC. The encoded protein is CAWSESKVWMDNEQFF.

J is TRBJ2-5 and V is TRBV7-6; a possible D gene is TRBD2 (6 bases). This CDR3 is 19 amino acids long. The V gene lost 3 bases and the J gene lost 2 bases, with 25 bases spanning the gap. CDR1 is SGHVS and CDR2 is FNYEAQ in the germline V gene. CDR3 region: CASSLIAAENPPGQETQYF. CDR3 nucleotides: TGTGCCAGCAGCTTGATAGCGGCGGAAAACCCCCCGGGGCAAGAGACCCAGTACTTC.

The table lists this clone with a count of one. The chain recombines TRBV5-1 with TRBJ2-5; 16 bases map to TRBD2. Losses at the gene ends were 6 bases for V and 5 bases for J; bases not matched to a gene: 4. This CDR3 contains 15 residues. Germline V gene data show CDR1 as SGHRS and CDR2 as YFSETQ. The CDR3 DNA is TGCGCCAGCAATCAGGGACTAGCGGGAGGGGAGACCCAGTACTTC. Translation gives CASNQGLAGGETQYF. The full variable domain, with the rest looked up from reference TRBV5-1 and TRBJ2-5, is KAGVTQTPRYLIKTRGQQVTLSCSPISGHRSVSWYQQTPGQGLQFLFEYFSETQRNKGNFPGRFSGRQFSNSRSEMNVSTLELGDSALYLCASNQGLAGGETQYFGPGTRLLVL.

CDR3 in amino acids: CASGHRGSEAFF. CDR3 nucleotides: TGTGCCAGCGGTCATCGGGGCTCTGAAGCTTTCTTT. The chain links TRBV12-3 or TRBV12-4 to TRBJ1-1; a possible D gene is TRBD1 (5 bases). The germline V and J ends were trimmed by 8 bases and 6 bases, with 13 bases remaining between them. The CDR3 totals 12 residues.

The CDR3 sequence is CASSETLSPLHF. CDR3 in DNA: TGTGCCAGTAGTGAGACACTGTCACCCCTCCACTTT. This chain uses TRBV19 with TRBJ1-6; D unresolved. V dropped 5 bases and J dropped 10 bases, with 9 bases sitting between them. Per germline, CDR1 LNHDA and CDR2 SQIVND (reference sequence). CDR3 length equals 12 residues.

The chain has TRBV2 and TRBJ2-7; 8 bases agree with TRBD1. The CDR3 totals 14 residues. Looked up from germline, CDR1 is SNHLY and CDR2 is FYNNEI. Trimming removed 5 bases from V and 2 bases from J; junction bases left unmatched: 5. CDR3 DNA sequence: TGTGCCAGCAGTCCCGGACAGGGAACCTACGAGCAGTACTTC. This sequence encodes CASSPGQGTYEQYF.

A single count supports this clone. V usage is TRBV19 and J usage is TRBJ2-7; 7 positions match TRBD1. V lost 10 bases to trimming and J lost 0 bases; unmatched junction nucleotides: 6. The CDR3 consists of 13 residues. CDR1 LNHDA and CDR2 SQIVND come from the germline V gene (reference sequence). The CDR3 DNA reads TGTGCCACCAGGACAGGAAGCTCCTACGAGCAGTACTTC. Protein sequence: CATRTGSSYEQYF.

The J gene is TRBJ2-1, the V gene TRBV6-4; 10 bases fit TRBD2. The CDR3 contains 13 residues. Germline loops: CDR1 MRHNA, CDR2 SNTAGT. The CDR3 is CRALAGDYGEQFF. CDR3 sequence (DNA): TGTAGGGCTCTAGCGGGAGACTACGGTGAGCAGTTCTTC.

The chain couples TRBV28 to TRBJ2-1; 11 nucleotides align to TRBD1. The V gene's germline CDR1 is MDHEN and CDR2 SYDVKM. V was clipped by 5 bases and J by 9 bases; unmatched bases: 6. The CDR3 length is 14 residues. Here the CDR3 DNA reads TGTGCCAGCAGTCCGGGACAGGGGGGCAGTGAGCAGTTCTTC. Its translation: CASSPGQGGSEQFF. The variable domain in full, with the rest retrieved from reference TRBV28 and TRBJ2-1, is DVKVTQSSRYLVKRTGEKVFLECVQDMDHENMFWYRQDPGLGLRLIYFSYDVKMKEKGDIPEGYSVSREKKERFSLILESASTNQTSMYLCASSPGQGGSEQFFGPGTRLTVL.

The V gene is TRBV5-1, the J gene TRBJ1-1, with D unresolved. There are 14 residues in the CDR3. CDR1 and CDR2 (germline): SGHRS, YFSETQ. Trimming removed 5 bases at V and 5 bases at J, with 16 bases between. The CDR3 coding sequence is TGCGCCAGCAGGCATCCTGACCTTGGAACTGAAGCTTTCTTT. It specifies CASRHPDLGTEAFF.

The V call is TRBV27, the J call TRBJ2-7; 7 nucleotides line up with TRBD1. The V and J ends lost 7 bases and 3 bases, in that order; junction bases with no gene match: 15. Germline V CDR1 and CDR2: MNHEY, SMNVEV (reference sequence). There are 16 residues in the CDR3. CDR3 protein: CASTPKQGIVNYEQYF. The CDR3 bases are TGTGCCAGCACCCCCAAACAGGGGATCGTGAACTACGAGCAGTACTTC.

The genes are TRBV30 and TRBJ2-7; a weak D match, TRBD1 (6 bases). The CDR3 is 13 amino acids. The germline V gene encodes CDR1 GTSNPN and CDR2 SVGIG (reference sequence). Trimming left V 4 bases short and J 3 bases short, with 13 bases between. DNA of the CDR3: TGTGCCTGGACCCCGGGACACAGCTACGAGCAGTACTTC. Its translation: CAWTPGHSYEQYF.